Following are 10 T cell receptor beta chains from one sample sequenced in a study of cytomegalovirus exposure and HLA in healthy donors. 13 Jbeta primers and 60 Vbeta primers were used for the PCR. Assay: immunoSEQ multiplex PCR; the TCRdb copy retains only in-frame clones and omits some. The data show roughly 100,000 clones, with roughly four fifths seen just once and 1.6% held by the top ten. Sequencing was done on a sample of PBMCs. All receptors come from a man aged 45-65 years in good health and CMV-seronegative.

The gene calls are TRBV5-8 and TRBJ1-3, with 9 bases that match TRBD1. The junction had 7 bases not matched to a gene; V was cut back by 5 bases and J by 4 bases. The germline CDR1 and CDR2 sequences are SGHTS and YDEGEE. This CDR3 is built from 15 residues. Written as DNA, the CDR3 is TGTGCCAGCAGTAGCGACAGGGGGTACGGAAACACCATATATTTT. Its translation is CASSSDRGYGNTIYF.

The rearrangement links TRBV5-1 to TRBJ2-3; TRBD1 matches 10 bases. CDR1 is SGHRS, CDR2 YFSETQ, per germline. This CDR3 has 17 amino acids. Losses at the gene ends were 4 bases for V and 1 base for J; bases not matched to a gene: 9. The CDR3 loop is CASSVTGTGVGTDTQYF. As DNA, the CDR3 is TGCGCCAGCAGCGTCACCGGGACAGGGGTAGGCACAGATACGCAGTATTTT.

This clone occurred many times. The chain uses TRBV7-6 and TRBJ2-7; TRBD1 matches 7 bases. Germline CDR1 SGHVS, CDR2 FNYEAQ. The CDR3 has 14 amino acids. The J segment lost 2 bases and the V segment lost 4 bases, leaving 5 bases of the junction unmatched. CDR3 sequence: CASSSTGQTYEQYF. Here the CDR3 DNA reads TGTGCCAGCAGCTCGACGGGACAGACCTACGAGCAGTACTTC.

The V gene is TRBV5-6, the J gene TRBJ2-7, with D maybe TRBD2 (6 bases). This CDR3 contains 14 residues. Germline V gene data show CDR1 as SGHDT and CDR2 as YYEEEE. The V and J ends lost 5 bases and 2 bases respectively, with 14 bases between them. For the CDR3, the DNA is TGTGCCAGCAGTCAAGGCTGGGGGGCCTACGAGCAGTACTTC. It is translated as CASSQGWGAYEQYF.

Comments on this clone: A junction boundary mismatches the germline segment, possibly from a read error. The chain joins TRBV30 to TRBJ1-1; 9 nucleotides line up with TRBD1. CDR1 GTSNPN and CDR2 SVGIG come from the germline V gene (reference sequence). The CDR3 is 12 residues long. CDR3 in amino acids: CAWRTSGTGKIF. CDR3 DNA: TGTGCCTGGAGGACTTCCGGGACAGGGAAAATCTTT.

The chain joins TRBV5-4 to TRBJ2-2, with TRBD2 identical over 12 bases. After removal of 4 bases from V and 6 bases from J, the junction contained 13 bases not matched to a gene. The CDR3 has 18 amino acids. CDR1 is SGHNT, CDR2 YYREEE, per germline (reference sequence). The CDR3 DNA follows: TGTGCCAGCAGCCCAAAGAAACTAGCGGGGGGTGCGGCCGGGGAGCTGTTTTTT. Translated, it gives CASSPKKLAGGAAGELFF.

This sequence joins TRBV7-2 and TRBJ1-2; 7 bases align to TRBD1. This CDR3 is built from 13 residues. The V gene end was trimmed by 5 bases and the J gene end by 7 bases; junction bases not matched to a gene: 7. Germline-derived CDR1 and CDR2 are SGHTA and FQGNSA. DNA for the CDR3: TGTGCCAGCAGCCAGGGGGGATTGGGTGGCTACACCTTC. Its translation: CASSQGGLGGYTF.

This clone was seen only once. CDR3 in amino acids: CASSPRTGGVPELFF. The CDR3 DNA is TGTGCCAGCAGCCCCCGGACAGGGGGCGTCCCGGAGCTGTTTTTT. The genes are TRBV21-1 and TRBJ2-2; TRBD1 was called by the table and not checked on the DNA. TRBV21-1 is described as a pseudogene. The CDR3 runs 15 residues.

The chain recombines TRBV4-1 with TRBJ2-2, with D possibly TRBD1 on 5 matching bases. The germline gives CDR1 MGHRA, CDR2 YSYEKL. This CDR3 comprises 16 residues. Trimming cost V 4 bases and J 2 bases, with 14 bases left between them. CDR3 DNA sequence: TGCGCCAGCAGCCGGGGCGCACAGAGTAACACCGGGGAGCTGTTTTTT. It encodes CASSRGAQSNTGELFF.

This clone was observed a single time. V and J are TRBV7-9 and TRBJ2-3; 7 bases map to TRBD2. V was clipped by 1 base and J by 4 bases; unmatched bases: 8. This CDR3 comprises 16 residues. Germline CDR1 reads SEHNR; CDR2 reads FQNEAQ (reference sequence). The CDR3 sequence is CASSLEYSGLADTQYF. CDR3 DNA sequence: TGTGCCAGCAGCTTAGAATACAGTGGACTAGCAGATACGCAGTATTTT.